The T cell receptor (beta chain) described here comes from a study of blood T cell repertoires in COVID-19. Overall study context: The origin of the acute and convalescent COVID-19 samples was the United States, Italy and Spain. The cDNA or gDNA used as material had been derived from T cells, B-cell-depleted T cells, or PBMCs.

The CDR3 totals 16 residues. Germline V gene lookup returns CDR1 LGHNA and CDR2 YSLEER. Trimming removed 3 bases from V and 11 bases from J; junction bases left unmatched: 9. In the original analysis: From reference gene primer amplification, estimates of nucleated cell counts were derived. Using immunoSEQ multiplex PCR, the repertoire was profiled, and TCRdb retains in-frame clones only, with some absent. V, J and clone size reflect that table, while D and trimming were determined from the DNA. The data show about 310,000 clones, with about 89% seen just once and approximately 8% held by the top ten.

The sample consisted of peripheral blood. The clonotype originates from a woman in her fifties or sixties who had recovered from COVID-19. The rearrangement links TRBV4-3 to TRBJ2-1; 14 bases align to TRBD2. The CDR3 reads CASSHGRTSGRSKQFF. The CDR3 DNA reads TGCGCCAGCAGCCATGGGAGGACTAGCGGGAGGTCTAAGCAGTTCTTC.